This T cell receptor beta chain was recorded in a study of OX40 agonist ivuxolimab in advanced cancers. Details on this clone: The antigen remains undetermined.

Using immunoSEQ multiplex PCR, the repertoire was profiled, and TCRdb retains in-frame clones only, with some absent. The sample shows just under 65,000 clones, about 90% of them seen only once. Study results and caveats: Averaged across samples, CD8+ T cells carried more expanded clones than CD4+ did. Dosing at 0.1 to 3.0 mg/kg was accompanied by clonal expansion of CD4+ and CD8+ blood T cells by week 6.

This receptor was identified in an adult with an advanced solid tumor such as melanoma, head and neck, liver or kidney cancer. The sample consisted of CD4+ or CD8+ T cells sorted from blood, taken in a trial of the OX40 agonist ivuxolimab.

CDR3 residues: CASRFDRGITDTQYF. CDR3 sequence (DNA): TGTGCCAGCAGATTCGACAGGGGTATTACAGATACGCAGTATTTT. The rearrangement uses TRBV11-1 and TRBJ2-3; TRBD1 aligns across 8 bases. Unmatched junction bases numbered 8, after V lost 6 bases and J lost 3 bases. The CDR3 length is 15 residues. CDR1 is SGHAT, CDR2 FQDESV, per germline (reference sequence).